The next 7 T cell receptor beta chains were all read from a single sample in a study of blood T cell repertoires in COVID-19. Only in-frame clones appear in the TCRdb table, and some are missing; sequencing was by immunoSEQ multiplex PCR. The repertoire holds nearly 350,000 clones, with around 83% as singletons. Sequencing was performed on peripheral blood. The receptors stem from a man aged 25-40 years with active or convalescent COVID-19.

This rearrangement joins TRBV7-8 to TRBJ1-5; D not resolved. CDR3 length: 15 amino acids. Germline V gene sequence: CDR1 SGHVS, CDR2 FQNEAQ. V lost 2 bases and J 3 bases, leaving 11 bases between the germline ends. The CDR3 loop is CASSLLRSPNQPQHF. The CDR3 DNA reads as TGTGCCAGCAGCTTATTACGGTCTCCCAATCAGCCCCAGCATTTT.

This CDR3 reads CARSLRGSYGYTF. As DNA, the CDR3 is TGTGCCAGAAGCTTACGGGGGAGCTATGGCTACACCTTC. The chain has TRBV5-3 and TRBJ1-2; D might be TRBD1 (5 bases). TRBV5-3 is placed among ORFs of uncertain function. The CDR3 covers 13 residues. V was clipped by 2 bases and J by 4 bases, with 9 bases between them.

The V gene is TRBV10-3, the J gene TRBJ1-2, with a tentative D call TRBD1 (5 bases). The V gene's germline CDR1 is ENHRY and CDR2 SYGVKD. The V and J ends lost 5 bases and 2 bases respectively, with 12 bases between them. The CDR3 totals 14 residues. The DNA of the CDR3 is TGTGCCATCAGTTTCAAGACAGACAACTATGGCTACACCTTC. Its translation: CAISFKTDNYGYTF.

In DNA, the CDR3 is TGTGCCAGCAGTGACAGAACGGGAGACTCCCGCGAGCAGTACTTC. This translates into CASSDRTGDSREQYF. The chain carries TRBV2 and TRBJ2-7, with D possibly TRBD2 on 6 matching bases. The CDR3 spans 15 residues. CDR1 is SNHLY, CDR2 FYNNEI, per germline. Trimming removed 3 bases at V and 6 bases at J, with 18 bases between.

The rearrangement uses TRBV30 and TRBJ2-3, with D tentatively TRBD2 (5 bases). Per germline, CDR1 GTSNPN and CDR2 SVGIG (reference sequence). Trimming pared 2 bases from V and 0 bases from J, leaving 15 bases between. This CDR3 region has 16 residues. DNA of the CDR3: TGTGCCTGGAGTACCGTCGGGGTCTCCAGCACAGATACGCAGTATTTT. It specifies CAWSTVGVSSTDTQYF.

The V call is TRBV6-5, the J call TRBJ2-3, with 11 positions matching TRBD2. CDR3 length equals 11 residues. Germline assignment: CDR1 MNHEY and CDR2 SVGAGI. With V trimmed by 8 bases and J by 11 bases, 3 bases remained unmatched. Here the CDR3 reads CASGSGGEQYF. In nucleotides, the CDR3 is TGTGCCAGCGGTAGCGGGGGGGAGCAGTATTTT.

The chain combines TRBV4-2 with TRBJ2-5; possible D gene TRBD1, 5 bases. Germline V gene sequence: CDR1 LGHNA, CDR2 YNFKEQ. Between the trimmed V and J ends, which lost 1 base and 4 bases, there was a span of 7 bases. This CDR3 region has 13 residues. As DNA, the CDR3 is TGTGCCAGCAGCCAAGTGGGGCGAGAGACCCAGTACTTC. Its protein product is CASSQVGRETQYF.